Listed below are T cell receptor beta chains from one sample, sequenced in a study of shared clonotypes between healthy human individuals. TCRdb's copy holds only in-frame clones and misses some; the assay was immunoSEQ multiplex PCR. The sample includes fewer than 1.4 million clones, approximately 80% seen only once; the top ten take 0.55% to 0.7%. The sequenced sample was memory CD4+ T cells from PBMCs. Every receptor here comes from a man between 18 and 29 years old in good health. Some clones in this sample may be carry-over from other donors' samples. Each CDR3 is given with its conserved first and last residue. D genes are given only for firm matches. Clone size is stated in some rows and not others, as once, few, many or a class when expanded.

j_gene: TRBJ1-2; v_gene: TRBV4-1; d_gene: TRBD1; abundance: NA; CDR3nt: TGCGCCAGCAGCCAACGGGACAGGGGGATGGATGGCTACACCTTC; CDR3aa: CASSQRDRGMDGYTF
j_gene: TRBJ1-1; v_gene: TRBV21-1; d_gene: NA; abundance: once; CDR3nt: TGTGCCAGCAACAAACCCCGGGACGCTGAAGCTTTCTTT; CDR3aa: CASNKPRDAEAFF
j_gene: TRBJ2-7; v_gene: TRBV2; d_gene: NA; abundance: NA; CDR3nt: TGTGCCAGCAGAGAAGACAGCTACGAGCAGTACTTC; CDR3aa: CASREDSYEQYF
j_gene: TRBJ1-5; v_gene: TRBV7-9; d_gene: NA; abundance: NA; CDR3nt: TGTGCCAGCAGCGCCGGGCCGTTAGGCTTTAGCAATCAGCCCCAGCATTTT; CDR3aa: CASSAGPLGFSNQPQHF
j_gene: TRBJ2-7; v_gene: TRBV5-4; d_gene: NA; abundance: NA; CDR3nt: TGTGCCAGCAGCTTAAGAGACTCCCGGTCCTACGAGCAGTACTTC; CDR3aa: CASSLRDSRSYEQYF
j_gene: TRBJ2-7; v_gene: TRBV5-1; d_gene: NA; abundance: NA; CDR3nt: TGCGCCAGCAGATTGGCCGGTCACAGGACCTACGAGCAGTACTTC; CDR3aa: CASRLAGHRTYEQYF
j_gene: TRBJ1-5; v_gene: TRBV23-1; d_gene: NA; abundance: NA; CDR3nt: TGCGCCAGCAGTACCCAACAGGGAAGCGACAATCAGCCCCAGCATTTT; CDR3aa: CASSTQQGSDNQPQHF
j_gene: TRBJ2-1; v_gene: TRBV6-1; d_gene: TRBD2; abundance: NA; CDR3nt: TGTGCCTCCCGGGGGGATTTCAGCTTGAAAAATGAGCAGTTCTTC; CDR3aa: CASRGDFSLKNEQFF
j_gene: TRBJ1-2; v_gene: TRBV9; d_gene: TRBD1; abundance: few; CDR3nt: TGTGCCAGCAGCCTAAGGACAGGGGGGAACTATGGCTACACCTTC; CDR3aa: CASSLRTGGNYGYTF
j_gene: TRBJ2-5; v_gene: TRBV7-7; d_gene: NA; abundance: NA; CDR3nt: TGTGCCAGCAGCCCCCTGATCAGGGGAGAGACCCAGTACTTC; CDR3aa: CASSPLIRGETQYF
j_gene: TRBJ2-1; v_gene: TRBV5-1; d_gene: TRBD2; abundance: NA; CDR3nt: TGCGCCAGCAGCTTGTCGATCGGGGGGAGCAATGAGCAGTTCTTC; CDR3aa: CASSLSIGGSNEQFF
j_gene: TRBJ1-1; v_gene: TRBV11-3; d_gene: NA; abundance: NA; CDR3nt: TGTGCCAGCAGCTTAGGGCCCAGGGATACTGAAGCTTTCTTT; CDR3aa: CASSLGPRDTEAFF
j_gene: TRBJ2-1; v_gene: TRBV18; d_gene: TRBD2; abundance: many; CDR3nt: TGTGCCAGCTCACTCGGACTAGCGGGAGACAATGAGCAGTTCTTC; CDR3aa: CASSLGLAGDNEQFF
j_gene: TRBJ1-2; v_gene: TRBV27; d_gene: TRBD1; abundance: few; CDR3nt: TGTGCCAGCAGGGGAGACAGGGTTTGGGATGGCTACACCTTC; CDR3aa: CASRGDRVWDGYTF
j_gene: TRBJ1-2; v_gene: TRBV6-5; d_gene: NA; abundance: NA; CDR3nt: TGTGCCAGCCAACGGGCTGGCAACTATGGCTACACCTTC; CDR3aa: CASQRAGNYGYTF
j_gene: TRBJ2-1; v_gene: TRBV18; d_gene: NA; abundance: NA; CDR3nt: TGTGCCAGCTCACCAAAGGATGAGCAGTTCTTC; CDR3aa: CASSPKDEQFF
j_gene: TRBJ2-2; v_gene: TRBV7-8; d_gene: NA; abundance: few; CDR3nt: TGTGCCAGCATACGCGGGTCCAACACCGGGGAGCTGTTTTTT; CDR3aa: CASIRGSNTGELFF
j_gene: TRBJ2-3; v_gene: TRBV2; d_gene: NA; abundance: NA; CDR3nt: TGTGCCAGCAGTGGACTTTACACAGATACGCAGTATTTT; CDR3aa: CASSGLYTDTQYF
j_gene: TRBJ2-5; v_gene: TRBV18; d_gene: NA; abundance: NA; CDR3nt: TGTGCCAGCTCACCCGGGAGAGGACCTCAAGAGACCCAGTACTTC; CDR3aa: CASSPGRGPQETQYF
j_gene: TRBJ1-2; v_gene: TRBV30; d_gene: TRBD1; abundance: NA; CDR3nt: TGTGCCTGCTCCCCTGGACAGGGGGCGGGAGGCTACACCTTC; CDR3aa: CACSPGQGAGGYTF
j_gene: TRBJ2-1; v_gene: TRBV20-1; d_gene: NA; abundance: NA; CDR3nt: TGCAGTGCCAGCCCCGGACACAAGTTCTTC; CDR3aa: CSASPGHKFF
j_gene: TRBJ1-1; v_gene: TRBV5-1; d_gene: NA; abundance: NA; CDR3nt: TGCGCCAGCAGCTTCGTTGAGGGGCGCGGAGGTACTGAAGCTTTCTTT; CDR3aa: CASSFVEGRGGTEAFF
j_gene: TRBJ2-3; v_gene: TRBV5-1; d_gene: NA; abundance: NA; CDR3nt: TGCGCCAGCAGCGCTGGACAGCTCACAGATACGCAGTATTTT; CDR3aa: CASSAGQLTDTQYF
j_gene: TRBJ2-5; v_gene: TRBV7-3; d_gene: NA; abundance: NA; CDR3nt: TGTGCCAGCAGCTTGAGCCAGCGGGAGACCCAGTACTTC; CDR3aa: CASSLSQRETQYF
j_gene: TRBJ2-7; v_gene: TRBV11-2; d_gene: TRBD2; abundance: NA; CDR3nt: TGTGCCAGCAGCATAAGCGGGAGATACTCCTACGAGCAGTACTTC; CDR3aa: CASSISGRYSYEQYF
j_gene: TRBJ2-7; v_gene: TRBV7-3; d_gene: NA; abundance: NA; CDR3nt: TGTGCCAGCAGCTTAACCCTCTACGAGCAGTACTTC; CDR3aa: CASSLTLYEQYF
j_gene: TRBJ2-1; v_gene: TRBV5-6; d_gene: NA; abundance: NA; CDR3nt: TGTGCCAGCAGCTTGGGGCGGAGCTCCTACAATGAGCAGTTCTTC; CDR3aa: CASSLGRSSYNEQFF
j_gene: TRBJ1-5; v_gene: TRBV4-1; d_gene: NA; abundance: NA; CDR3nt: TGCGCCAGCAGCCAAGATGCGTCAGGGAGCAATCAGCCCCAGCATTTT; CDR3aa: CASSQDASGSNQPQHF
j_gene: TRBJ2-3; v_gene: TRBV28; d_gene: NA; abundance: NA; CDR3nt: TGTGCCAGCAGTTTTCTCGGTGGAGGTTTGGATACGCAGTATTTT; CDR3aa: CASSFLGGGLDTQYF
j_gene: TRBJ2-2; v_gene: TRBV10-2; d_gene: TRBD2; abundance: NA; CDR3nt: TGCGCCAGCAGTGTCACTAGCGGGAGCACCGGGGAGCTGTTTTTT; CDR3aa: CASSVTSGSTGELFF
j_gene: TRBJ2-2; v_gene: TRBV19; d_gene: TRBD1; abundance: NA; CDR3nt: TGTGCCAGTAGTGGTGACAGGGCCGCGTCGAACACCGGGGAGCTGTTTTTT; CDR3aa: CASSGDRAASNTGELFF
j_gene: TRBJ1-2; v_gene: TRBV6-5; d_gene: NA; abundance: many; CDR3nt: TGTGCCAGCAGTTATGGATTGGGGGGGAACTATGGCTACACCTTC; CDR3aa: CASSYGLGGNYGYTF
j_gene: TRBJ2-3; v_gene: TRBV10-3; d_gene: TRBD1; abundance: NA; CDR3nt: TGTGCCATCGGACAGGGTCATAAGGGGGATACGCAGTATTTT; CDR3aa: CAIGQGHKGDTQYF
j_gene: TRBJ2-2; v_gene: TRBV2; d_gene: NA; abundance: few; CDR3nt: TGTGCCAGCAAGAAAGCGGAGGTGGCCGGGGAGCTGTTTTTT; CDR3aa: CASKKAEVAGELFF